This T cell receptor beta chain was documented in a study of blood T cell repertoires in COVID-19. The overall study: Some COVID-19 samples were acute and others convalescent; all came from the United States, Italy and Spain. Nucleic acid was either cDNA or gDNA, and it came from T cells, B-cell-depleted T cells, or PBMCs.

How the authors handled the data: Scientists estimated how many nucleated cells there were by amplifying reference gene primers. Here immunoSEQ multiplex PCR was the method, and the copy in TCRdb shows in-frame clones only, minus some. V and J calls and clone size are given by that table; D and trimming were obtained from the DNA. This sample yields about 100,000 clones, of which approximately 81% are seen a single time; roughly 12% belongs to the top ten. The sequence derives from a human donor in a cohort sampled during active COVID-19. The sequenced material came from peripheral blood.

The CDR3 spells CATSRDRGRTGELFF. CDR3 nucleotide sequence: TGTGCCACCAGCAGAGACAGGGGAAGGACCGGGGAGCTGTTTTTT. The chain carries TRBV15 and TRBJ2-2, with a possible D match to TRBD1 (6 bases). Germline lookup yields CDR1 LNHNV and CDR2 YYDKDF (reference sequence). This CDR3 is built from 15 residues. Trimming cost V 0 bases and J 5 bases, with 10 bases left between them.